These T cell receptor beta chains were read from a single sample in a study of blood T cell repertoires in COVID-19. Data came from immunoSEQ multiplex PCR; TCRdb stores just in-frame clones and leaves some out. The sample lists 150,000 or so clones; 80% to 90% were seen once. The specimen sequenced was peripheral blood. These receptors all stem from a woman in her seventies with acute or convalescent COVID-19. Both conserved end residues are part of each CDR3. Fields, in order: J gene, CDR3 length, V gene, D gene, clone size, CDR3 protein, CDR3 DNA. A D gene is named only where the DNA matches it firmly. Some rows mark clone size as missing; the rest say once, few, many or name a class of expanded clone.

>TRBJ1-1|14|TRBV3-1/TRBV3-2|.|.
CASSPQTMNTEAFF
TGTGCCAGCAGCCCCCAAACAATGAACACTGAAGCTTTCTTT
>TRBJ1-4|15|TRBV9|TRBD1|.
CASSQGGQPNEKLFF
TGTGCCAGCAGCCAGGGGGGACAGCCTAATGAAAAACTGTTTTTT
>TRBJ2-7|15|TRBV18|TRBD1|.
CASSPPGQGSREQYF
TGTGCCAGCTCACCACCGGGACAGGGCTCTCGCGAGCAGTACTTC
>TRBJ2-7|15|TRBV5-6|TRBD1|.
CASSRGTVRLYEQYF
TGTGCCAGCAGCCGAGGGACAGTTAGATTGTACGAGCAGTACTTC
>TRBJ1-1|14|TRBV7-2|.|.
CASSLRQVNTEAFF
TGTGCCAGCAGCTTAAGACAGGTGAACACTGAAGCTTTCTTT
>TRBJ1-5|12|TRBV24-1|.|once
CATSKGDQPQHF
TGTGCCACCAGTAAAGGGGATCAGCCCCAGCATTTT
>TRBJ2-4|15|TRBV28|.|.
CASSAWGVVKNIQYF
TGTGCCAGCAGCGCCTGGGGGGTGGTGAAAAACATTCAGTACTTC
>TRBJ1-3|17|TRBV7-9|.|once
CASSLASSGHWGNTIYF
TGTGCCAGCAGCTTAGCGTCTTCGGGACATTGGGGAAACACCATATATTTT
>TRBJ2-7|15|TRBV18|TRBD1|.
CASSQKQGESGEQYF
TGTGCCAGCTCGCAAAAACAGGGGGAATCGGGCGAGCAGTACTTC
>TRBJ1-5|13|TRBV24-1|TRBD1|.
CATSETGVQPQHF
TGTGCCACCAGTGAGACAGGGGTTCAGCCCCAGCATTTT
>TRBJ1-4|16|TRBV3-1/TRBV3-2|TRBD1|.
CASSQAMTGGLEKLFF
TGTGCCAGCAGCCAAGCCATGACAGGGGGTCTTGAAAAACTGTTTTTT
>TRBJ1-4|14|TRBV19|.|.
CASSISGGGEKLFF
TGTGCCAGTAGTATCTCGGGGGGCGGTGAAAAACTGTTTTTT
>TRBJ2-5|17|TRBV19|.|few
CAGTSQGVVIIRETQYF
TGTGCCGGAACGTCACAGGGTGTCGTTATCATTCGGGAGACCCAGTACTTC
>TRBJ2-7|17|TRBV4-1|TRBD1|.
CASSRTQGQGGRYEQYF
TGCGCCAGCAGCCGGACACAGGGACAGGGAGGGAGGTACGAGCAGTACTTC
>TRBJ1-3|17|TRBV5-5|.|.
CASSLELQGSTGNTIYF
TGTGCCAGCAGCCTTGAACTACAGGGCTCAACTGGAAACACCATATATTTT
>TRBJ1-6|13|TRBV2|.|.
CASKDRSNSPLHF
TGTGCCAGCAAAGACAGGTCGAATTCACCCCTCCACTTT
>TRBJ1-2|13|TRBV21-1|.|.
CASSGQGGHGYTF
TGTGCCAGCAGTGGACAGGGAGGGCACGGCTACACCTTC
>TRBJ2-5|13|TRBV30|TRBD1|.
CAWSQTGVETQYF
TGTGCCTGGAGTCAGACAGGGGTAGAGACCCAGTACTTC
>TRBJ2-3|17|TRBV9|TRBD2|.
CASSVSWWGGFTDTQYF
TGTGCCAGCAGCGTATCGTGGTGGGGGGGTTTCACAGATACGCAGTATTTT
>TRBJ1-2|14|TRBV2|.|.
CASSEQQGLGGYTF
TGTGCCAGCAGTGAACAACAGGGTCTGGGTGGCTACACCTTC
>TRBJ2-7|12|TRBV7-9|.|.
CASSLVGDEQYF
TGTGCCAGCAGCTTAGTCGGGGACGAGCAGTACTTC
>TRBJ2-5|14|TRBV7-8|.|.
CASSLALEKETQYF
TGTGCCAGCAGCTTAGCGCTAGAAAAAGAGACCCAGTACTTC
>TRBJ1-6|12|TRBV27|.|.
CASSFPRGPLHF
TGTGCCAGCAGTTTCCCCAGGGGTCCCCTCCACTTT
>TRBJ1-2|15|TRBV7-2|.|.
CASSLNPVGSYGYTF
TGTGCCAGCAGCTTAAATCCCGTTGGGAGCTATGGCTACACCTTC
>TRBJ1-1|14|TRBV6-2/TRBV6-3|TRBD1|.
CASSYSDRVTEAFF
TGTGCCAGCAGTTACTCGGACAGGGTCACTGAAGCTTTCTTT
>TRBJ2-3|16|TRBV7-8|TRBD1|.
CASSPPNRGPKDTQYF
TGTGCCAGCAGCCCCCCCAACAGGGGGCCAAAAGATACGCAGTATTTT
>TRBJ1-6|19|TRBV5-1|.|few
CASSLGIYTTASYNSPLHF
TGCGCCAGCAGCTTGGGAATCTATACCACAGCCAGCTATAATTCACCCCTCCACTTT
>TRBJ2-1|15|TRBV7-3|.|.
CASSPGVGSYNEQFF
TGTGCCAGCAGCCCCGGGGTCGGCTCCTACAATGAGCAGTTCTTC
>TRBJ2-7|12|TRBV6-5|.|.
CASSPGVGEQYF
TGTGCCAGCAGCCCCGGGGTGGGCGAGCAGTACTTC
>TRBJ1-2|14|TRBV3-1/TRBV3-2|.|.
CASSQETGILGYTF
TGTGCCAGCAGCCAAGAGACGGGGATATTAGGCTACACCTTC
>TRBJ1-4|15|TRBV6-1|TRBD1|.
CASRDSGGMLEKLFF
TGTGCCAGCAGGGACTCAGGGGGTATGCTAGAAAAACTGTTTTTT
>TRBJ1-1|14|TRBV7-2|.|.
CASSSVYLGRRIFF
TGTGCCAGCAGCTCGGTTTATTTGGGCCGGCGAATTTTCTTT
>TRBJ1-4|15|TRBV5-6|.|.
CASSLDRVTNEKLFF
TGTGCCAGCAGCTTGGACAGGGTCACTAATGAAAAACTGTTTTTT
>TRBJ2-7|11|TRBV5-1|.|.
CASSNTYEQYF
TGCGCCAGCAGCAACACCTACGAGCAGTACTTC
>TRBJ2-2|17|TRBV4-2|.|.
CASSQVFLGPNTGELFF
TGTGCCAGCAGCCAAGTCTTTCTGGGGCCGAACACCGGGGAGCTGTTTTTT
>TRBJ1-1|11|TRBV12-3/TRBV12-4|.|.
CASSQDTEAFF
TGTGCCAGCAGCCAGGACACTGAAGCTTTCTTT
>TRBJ2-3|16|TRBV14|TRBD1|.
CASSPAVGQGTDTQYF
TGTGCCAGCAGCCCCGCCGTGGGACAGGGCACAGATACGCAGTATTTT
>TRBJ1-5|16|TRBV7-9|TRBD1|once
CASSPPRQGENQPQHF
TGTGCCAGCAGCCCCCCGAGACAGGGAGAGAATCAGCCCCAGCATTTT
>TRBJ2-5|13|TRBV12-3/TRBV12-4|.|.
CASSSGNQETQYF
TGTGCCAGCAGCTCGGGGAATCAAGAGACCCAGTACTTC
>TRBJ2-7|18|TRBV5-6|.|.
CASSPTTTRRLSSYEQYF
TGTGCCAGCAGCCCCACAACTACCCGAAGACTGAGCTCCTACGAGCAGTACTTC
>TRBJ1-6|12|TRBV30|TRBD1|once
CAWSGGTEDLHF
TGTGCCTGGAGTGGCGGGACAGAGGACCTCCACTTT
>TRBJ2-2|15|TRBV5-1|TRBD2|.
CASSLPGGGTGELFF
TGCGCCAGCAGCTTGCCGGGAGGGGGCACCGGGGAGCTGTTTTTT
>TRBJ2-5|14|TRBV18|.|.
CASSPRGGQETQYF
TGTGCCAGCTCACCTAGGGGAGGACAAGAGACCCAGTACTTC
>TRBJ2-1|14|TRBV5-8|.|.
CASNTPDSYNEQFF
TGTGCCAGCAATACTCCCGACTCCTACAATGAGCAGTTCTTC
>TRBJ2-1|13|TRBV7-9|.|.
CASSLELGNEQFF
TGTGCCAGCAGCTTAGAACTAGGAAATGAGCAGTTCTTC